These T cell receptor beta chains were read from a single sample in a study of blood T cells in healthy people across ages. MiXCR, run by TCRdb on the 5' RACE reads, gives a single entry per CDR3 protein. Among some 1,000,000 distinct CDR3 sequences listed, under 30% were seen once. This sample also appeared in a second study, on T cells of mothers and their children.

Sequencing was performed on blood. The receptors here all came from a girl aged 2 to 9 in good health. Each CDR3 is given with its conserved first and last residue. Each record gives: J gene, clone size, V gene, D gene, CDR3 DNA, CDR3 protein. A D gene is named only where the DNA matches it firmly. Where a row states a size, it is once, few, many or the class of an expanded clone; other rows omit it.

>TRBJ2-5|few|TRBV7-2|TRBD2
TGTGCCAGCAGCCGACGCGGGGGGCGAGAAGAGACCCAGTACTTC
CASSRRGGREETQYF
>TRBJ2-7|few|TRBV5-1|TRBD1
TGCGCCAGCAGCGGCGCCCTTGGACAGGCGTTCTCCGAGCAGTACTTC
CASSGALGQAFSEQYF
>TRBJ2-7|-|TRBV2|TRBD1
TGTGCCAGCACCCCGACAGGGGCCGAGCAGTACTTC
CASTPTGAEQYF
>TRBJ1-1|few|TRBV7-9|-
TGTGCCAGCACTCCGATACAGGGTTCGAACACTGAAGCTTTCTTT
CASTPIQGSNTEAFF
>TRBJ2-5|few|TRBV4-1|TRBD2
TGCGCCAGCAGCCAATCCTCTCTAGCGGGATCGGGAGAGACCCAGTACTTC
CASSQSSLAGSGETQYF
>TRBJ2-7|-|TRBV5-1|-
TGCGCCAGCACAGGGGCCTTCTACGAGCAGTACTTC
CASTGAFYEQYF
>TRBJ2-5|-|TRBV29-1|TRBD2
TGCAGCGTTCCCGCTACTAGCGGGAGTCAGACCCAGTACTTC
CSVPATSGSQTQYF
>TRBJ2-3|-|TRBV9|-
TGTGCCAGCCCGAAGGTGGATACGCAGTATTTT
CASPKVDTQYF
>TRBJ2-2|-|TRBV29-1|-
TGCAGCGCTATGACAGCGAACACCGGGGAGCTGTTTTTT
CSAMTANTGELFF
>TRBJ2-1|-|TRBV29-1|-
TGCAGCGTTGGGCCCTTTCTCGGGGCTGAGCAGTTCTTC
CSVGPFLGAEQFF
>TRBJ2-2|few|TRBV9|-
TGTGCCAGCAGCCCCCTTGTAGGGGCCGGAAACACCGGGGAGCTGTTTTTT
CASSPLVGAGNTGELFF
>TRBJ2-5|few|TRBV3-1|-
TGTGCCAGCAGCCCCACGAAGGGAACCCAGTACTTC
CASSPTKGTQYF
>TRBJ2-7|few|TRBV14|-
TGTGCCAGCAGTCCCGAGGCAAATCACGTCGAGCAGTACTTC
CASSPEANHVEQYF
>TRBJ2-4|-|TRBV27|-
TGTGCCAGCAGTTCTTCCCTGACAGAAAACATTCAGTACTTC
CASSSSLTENIQYF
>TRBJ1-5|few|TRBV13|-
TGTGCCAGCAGCTCCAGTAATAGCAATCAGCCCCAGCATTTT
CASSSSNSNQPQHF
>TRBJ2-4|few|TRBV5-6|TRBD1
TGTGCCAGCAGCTTGTTAGGACAGGGTTTGGCCAAAAACATTCAGTACTTC
CASSLLGQGLAKNIQYF
>TRBJ2-1|few|TRBV14|-
TGTGCCAGCAGCCAAGCAGGGACCATATACAATGAGCAGTTCTTC
CASSQAGTIYNEQFF
>TRBJ2-7|-|TRBV7-9|TRBD1
TGTGCCAGCAGGCGTAACCCGGGACAGGGATACGAGCAGTACTTC
CASRRNPGQGYEQYF
>TRBJ2-7|once|TRBV7-8|-
TGTGCCAGCAGCTTAGGTTTTACAGGAAATGCAATCCGCGGAAGCTACGGGCAGTACTTC
CASSLGFTGNAIRGSYGQYF
>TRBJ2-5|-|TRBV5-1|-
TGCGCCAGCAGCATGTCGGGACTCACTATGGAGACCCAGTACTTC
CASSMSGLTMETQYF
>TRBJ1-5|few|TRBV28|-
TGTGCCAGCACCCTCAACGGGAATCAGCCCCAGCATTTT
CASTLNGNQPQHF
>TRBJ2-5|few|TRBV10-3|-
TGTGCCATCAGTGAGTCGAAGGCAGGAGAGACCCAGTACTTC
CAISESKAGETQYF
>TRBJ1-1|few|TRBV20-1|-
TGCAGTGCCCCGGACAGAAGGACGGAAGCTTTCTTT
CSAPDRRTEAFF
>TRBJ2-7|many|TRBV27|TRBD2
TGTGCCAGCAGTTTGGCGGGAGGGGCCTACGAGCAGTACTTC
CASSLAGGAYEQYF
>TRBJ2-4|few|TRBV20-1|-
TGCAGTGCTAATGTGTTAGCCAAAAACATTCAGTACTTC
CSANVLAKNIQYF
>TRBJ2-5|few|TRBV20-1|-
TGCAGTGCCACGCCGGCCGGGACATTGGTGGAGACCCAGTACTTC
CSATPAGTLVETQYF
>TRBJ2-7|few|TRBV29-1|TRBD2
TGCAGCGTTGGGCCTAGGACTAGCGGAGTTTACGAGCAGTACTTC
CSVGPRTSGVYEQYF
>TRBJ1-2|few|TRBV25-1|-
TGTGCCAGCAGTGAATATCTAGGTGATGGCTACACCTTC
CASSEYLGDGYTF
>TRBJ1-1|few|TRBV15|-
TGTGCCACCAGCAGAGATCGGAACGGCCACACTGAAGCTTTCTTT
CATSRDRNGHTEAFF
>TRBJ2-1|few|TRBV10-3|TRBD2
TGTGCCATCACTGGAGCGGGAGCTAATGAGCAGTTCTTC
CAITGAGANEQFF
>TRBJ1-4|many|TRBV2|-
TGTGCCAGCAGAAAAACAGGGACTAATGAAAAACTGTTTTTT
CASRKTGTNEKLFF
>TRBJ2-5|-|TRBV24-1|-
TGTGCCACCAGTGGTTTTGAAGAGACCCAGTACTTC
CATSGFEETQYF
>TRBJ2-7|few|TRBV27|-
TGTGCCAGCAGTACGAGGCCAATGCCGGGCCCCTCCTACGAGCAGTACTTC
CASSTRPMPGPSYEQYF
>TRBJ2-3|-|TRBV12-3/TRBV12-4|-
TGTGCCAGCAGTTGGACCGCAGATACGCAGTATTTT
CASSWTADTQYF
>TRBJ1-2|-|TRBV15|TRBD1
TGTGCCACCAGCAGAGATCAGGGGGCAGGGTATGGCTACACCTTC
CATSRDQGAGYGYTF
>TRBJ2-5|-|TRBV10-3|-
TGTGCCATCAGTGAGTTGACGGGGGACGAAGAGACCCAGTACTTC
CAISELTGDEETQYF
>TRBJ2-3|-|TRBV18|-
TGTGCCAGCTCTTTGGCAACAACGAGTTATTCTGGCACAGATACGCAGTATTTT
CASSLATTSYSGTDTQYF
>TRBJ2-5|-|TRBV6-6|-
TGTGCCAGCAGTTATGGTTTCCAAGAGACCCAGTACTTC
CASSYGFQETQYF
>TRBJ2-3|-|TRBV15|-
TGTGCCACCAGCAGAGGCCTTGAGGACGCGGATACGCAGTATTTT
CATSRGLEDADTQYF
>TRBJ2-7|few|TRBV20-1|-
TGCAGTGCTAGAGATACAGGGAACGAGCAGTACTTC
CSARDTGNEQYF
>TRBJ1-1|-|TRBV25-1|TRBD1
TGTGCCAGCAGTGGGTGGACAGGTTTGACTGAAGCTTTCTTT
CASSGWTGLTEAFF
>TRBJ1-1|few|TRBV7-9|-
TGTGCCAGCAGCCCCCTAGACAGCCTGGGGGAGAACACTGAAGCTTTCTTT
CASSPLDSLGENTEAFF
>TRBJ2-3|many|TRBV7-2|-
TGTGCCAGCAGTTTCGGATCTAGCACAGATACGCAGTATTTT
CASSFGSSTDTQYF
>TRBJ2-5|-|TRBV3-1|-
TGTGCCAGCAGCCACGTTCCCGGAGAGACCCAGTACTTC
CASSHVPGETQYF
>TRBJ2-3|-|TRBV15|-
TGTGCCACCAGCAGAATTGGGCCGGGTCCCGTGGCAGATACGCAGTATTTT
CATSRIGPGPVADTQYF
>TRBJ1-1|-|TRBV12-3/TRBV12-4|-
TGTGCCAGCAGTTCAGGGGTTTGGAACACTGAAGCTTTCTTT
CASSSGVWNTEAFF
>TRBJ1-6|few|TRBV2|TRBD1
TGTGCCAGCAGTGCCCTAACGACAGGGGAAAATTCACCCCTCCACTTT
CASSALTTGENSPLHF
>TRBJ2-7|-|TRBV5-6|-
TGTGCCAGCAGCTTTGGAGACGATCCCTACGAGCAGTACTTC
CASSFGDDPYEQYF
>TRBJ2-5|few|TRBV28|TRBD1
TGTGCCAGCAGCAAGGGACAGGGCGGGAGAGAGACCCAGTACTTC
CASSKGQGGRETQYF
>TRBJ2-7|-|TRBV4-1|-
TGCGCCAGCCGACCCGTTGGGCTGTCCCCCAGTGAGCAGTACTTC
CASRPVGLSPSEQYF
>TRBJ1-1|once|TRBV6-6|-
TGTGCCAGCCTAGACCAGGGTTTGAACGCTGAAGCTTTCTTT
CASLDQGLNAEAFF
>TRBJ2-7|-|TRBV5-5|TRBD1
TGTGCCAGCGACCCGTCCGGGACAGTAGGCGAGCAGTACTTC
CASDPSGTVGEQYF